This TCR beta chain originates from a study of blood T cell repertoires in COVID-19. Across the whole study: COVID-19 samples collected from the United States, Italy and Spain covered acute and convalescent phases. In each case, the material was cDNA or gDNA derived from T cells, B-cell-depleted T cells, or PBMCs.

Between the trimmed V and J ends, which lost 5 bases and 0 bases, there was a span of 14 bases. Germline values: CDR1 SGHAT, CDR2 FQNNGV. This CDR3 has 17 residues. As originally analysed: How many nucleated cells were present was estimated from reference gene primer amplification. Libraries were prepared by immunoSEQ multiplex PCR; TCRdb keeps only in-frame clonotypes and omits some of them. From that table come the V and J calls and clone size; the DNA was used to work out D and trimming. The sample holds some 220,000 clones, roughly 86% seen once. This TCR was recovered from a man in his fifties with acute or convalescent COVID-19. The specimen was peripheral blood. This chain connects TRBV11-2 to TRBJ1-6; D is uncertain. The CDR3 region has the DNA TGTGCCAGCAGCCCGGAGGTGTCTCTCTCCTATAATTCACCCCTCCACTTT. This codes for CASSPEVSLSYNSPLHF. Filled out from reference TRBV11-2 and TRBJ1-6, the complete variable domain reads EAGVAQSPRYKIIEKRQSVAFWCNPISGHATLYWYQQILGQGPKLLIQFQNNGVVDDSQLPKDRFSAERLKGVDSTLKIQPAKLEDSAVYLCASSPEVSLSYNSPLHFGNGTRLTVT.